This TCR beta chain was found in a study of T cells in narcolepsy. Whole-study context: Enrolled donors included narcolepsy type 1 or type 2 patients and healthy controls.

Trimming took 5 bases from V and 3 from J; bases not matched to a gene: 7. Germline CDR1 reads MNHNS; CDR2 reads SASEGT. The CDR3 loop spans 14 amino acids. As concerns this clone: Antigen specificity is unknown.

Overall study findings and caveats: No autoreactive T cell clone sequences appeared in some memory CD4+ repertoires.

Profiled with immunoSEQ multiplex PCR; TCRdb holds only in-frame clones, not every one. Of about 33,000 clones in the sample, 85% to 90% were seen once. J is TRBJ2-7 and V is TRBV6-1; 7 nucleotides align to TRBD1. The sequence derives from a human donor with narcolepsy. The sequenced material came from CD45RA- memory CD4+ T cells from PBMCs. The DNA for the CDR3 is TGTGCCAGCAGTCTAGGGGGCAGGGACTACGAGCAGTACTTC. Translation: CASSLGGRDYEQYF.